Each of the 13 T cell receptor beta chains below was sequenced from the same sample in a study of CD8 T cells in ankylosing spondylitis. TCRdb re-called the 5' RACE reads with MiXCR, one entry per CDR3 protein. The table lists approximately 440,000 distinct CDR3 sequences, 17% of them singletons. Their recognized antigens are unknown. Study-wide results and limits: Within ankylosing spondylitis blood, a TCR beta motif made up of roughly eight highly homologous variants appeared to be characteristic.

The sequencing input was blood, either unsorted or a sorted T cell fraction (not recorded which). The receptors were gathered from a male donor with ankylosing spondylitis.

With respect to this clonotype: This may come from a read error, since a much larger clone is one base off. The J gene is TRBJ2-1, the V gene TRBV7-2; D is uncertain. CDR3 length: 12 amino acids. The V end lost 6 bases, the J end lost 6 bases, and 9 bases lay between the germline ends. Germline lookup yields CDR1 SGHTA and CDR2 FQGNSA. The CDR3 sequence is CASRLRGNEQFF. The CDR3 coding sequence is TGTGCCAGCAGGTTACGAGGCAATGAGCAGTTCTTC.

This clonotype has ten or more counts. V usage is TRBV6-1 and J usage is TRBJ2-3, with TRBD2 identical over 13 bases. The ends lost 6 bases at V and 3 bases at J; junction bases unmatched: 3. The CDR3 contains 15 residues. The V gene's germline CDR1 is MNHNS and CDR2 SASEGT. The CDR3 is CASRRTSGSTDTQYF. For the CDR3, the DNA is TGTGCCAGCAGGAGGACTAGCGGGAGTACAGATACGCAGTATTTT.

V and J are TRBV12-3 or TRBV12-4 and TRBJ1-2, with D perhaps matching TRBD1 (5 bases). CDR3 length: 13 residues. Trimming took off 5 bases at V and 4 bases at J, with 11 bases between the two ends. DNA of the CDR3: TGTGCCAGCAGTAGAGCCGGGACCTATGGCTACACCTTC. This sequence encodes CASSRAGTYGYTF.

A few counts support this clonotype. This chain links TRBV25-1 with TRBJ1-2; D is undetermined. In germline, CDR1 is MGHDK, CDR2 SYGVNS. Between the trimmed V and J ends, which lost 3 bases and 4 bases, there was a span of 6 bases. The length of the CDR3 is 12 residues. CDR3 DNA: TGTGCCAGCAGTGACTCACCCTATGGCTACACCTTC. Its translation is CASSDSPYGYTF.

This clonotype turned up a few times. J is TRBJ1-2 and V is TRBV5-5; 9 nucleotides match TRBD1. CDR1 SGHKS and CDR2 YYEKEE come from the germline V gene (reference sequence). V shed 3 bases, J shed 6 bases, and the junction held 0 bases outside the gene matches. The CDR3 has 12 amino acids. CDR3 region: CASSWDRDGYTF. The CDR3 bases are TGTGCCAGCAGCTGGGACAGGGATGGCTACACCTTC.

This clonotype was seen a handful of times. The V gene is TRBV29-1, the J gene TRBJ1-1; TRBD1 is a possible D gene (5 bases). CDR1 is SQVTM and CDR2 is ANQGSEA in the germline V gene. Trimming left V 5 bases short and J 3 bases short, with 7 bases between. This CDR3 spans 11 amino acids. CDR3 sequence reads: CSVTRDTEAFF. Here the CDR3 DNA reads TGCAGCGTTACCAGGGACACTGAAGCTTTCTTT.

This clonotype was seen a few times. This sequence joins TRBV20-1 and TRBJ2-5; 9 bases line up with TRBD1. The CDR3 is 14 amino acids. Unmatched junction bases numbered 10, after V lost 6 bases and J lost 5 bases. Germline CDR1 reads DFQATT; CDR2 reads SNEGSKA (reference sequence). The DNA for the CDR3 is TGCAGTGCCAGCTTGGGACAGGGTTTTGAGACCCAGTACTTC. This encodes CSASLGQGFETQYF.

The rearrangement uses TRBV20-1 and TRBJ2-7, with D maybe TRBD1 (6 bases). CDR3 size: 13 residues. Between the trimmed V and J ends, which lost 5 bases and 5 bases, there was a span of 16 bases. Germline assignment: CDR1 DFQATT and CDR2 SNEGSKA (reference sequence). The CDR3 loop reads CSASQGISHEQYF. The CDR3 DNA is TGCAGTGCTTCACAGGGAATTTCCCACGAGCAGTACTTC.

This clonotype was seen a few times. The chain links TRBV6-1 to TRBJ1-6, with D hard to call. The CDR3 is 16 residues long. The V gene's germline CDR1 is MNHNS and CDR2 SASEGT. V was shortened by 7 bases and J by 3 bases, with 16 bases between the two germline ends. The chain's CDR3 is CASKTLGEGYNSPLHF. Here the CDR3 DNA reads TGTGCCAGCAAGACCCTCGGTGAGGGCTATAATTCACCCCTCCACTTT.

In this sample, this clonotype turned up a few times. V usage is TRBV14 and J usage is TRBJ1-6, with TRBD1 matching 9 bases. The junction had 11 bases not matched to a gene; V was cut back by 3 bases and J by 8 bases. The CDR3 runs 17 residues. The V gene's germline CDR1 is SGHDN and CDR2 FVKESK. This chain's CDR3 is CASSQRTLRDRDSPLHF. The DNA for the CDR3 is TGTGCCAGCAGCCAGCGGACCCTCCGGGACAGGGATTCACCCCTCCACTTT.

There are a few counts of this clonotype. The DNA of the CDR3 is TGTGCCAGTAGTATAGCTCGTGGGGAACGTCGTGGCTACACCTTC. It yields the protein CASSIARGERRGYTF. The chain joins TRBV19 to TRBJ1-2; D remains unclear. This CDR3 comprises 15 residues. V was pared by 1 base and J by 7 bases, with 16 bases between. The germline gives CDR1 LNHDA, CDR2 SQIVND (reference sequence).

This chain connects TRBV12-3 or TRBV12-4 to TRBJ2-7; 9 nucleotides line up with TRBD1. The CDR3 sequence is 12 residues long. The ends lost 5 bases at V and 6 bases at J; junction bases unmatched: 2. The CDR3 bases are TGTGCCAGCAGTACAGGGGGCTCCGAGCAGTACTTC. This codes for CASSTGGSEQYF.

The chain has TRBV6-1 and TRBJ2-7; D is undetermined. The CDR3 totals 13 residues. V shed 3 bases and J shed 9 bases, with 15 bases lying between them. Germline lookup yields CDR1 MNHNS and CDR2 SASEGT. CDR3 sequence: CASSESSSSWQYF. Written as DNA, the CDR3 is TGTGCCAGCAGTGAGAGTTCGAGTTCCTGGCAGTACTTC.